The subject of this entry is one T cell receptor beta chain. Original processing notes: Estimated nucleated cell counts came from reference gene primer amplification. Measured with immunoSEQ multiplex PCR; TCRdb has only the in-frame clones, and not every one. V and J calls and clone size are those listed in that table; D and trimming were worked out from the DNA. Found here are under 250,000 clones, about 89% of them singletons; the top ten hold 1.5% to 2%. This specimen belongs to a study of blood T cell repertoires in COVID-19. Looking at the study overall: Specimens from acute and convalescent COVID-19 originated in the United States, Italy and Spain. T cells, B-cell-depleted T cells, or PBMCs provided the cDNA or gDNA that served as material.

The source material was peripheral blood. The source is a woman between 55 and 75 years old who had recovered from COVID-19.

In DNA, the CDR3 is TGTGCCAGCAGCTTGCGCCCAGGGACTCCTTCACCGGGTGAAGGCTACACCTTC. Translation gives CASSLRPGTPSPGEGYTF. The chain carries TRBV5-6 and TRBJ1-2; the D gene is possibly TRBD1 (5 bases). Trimming removed 1 base at V and 8 bases at J, with 27 bases between. From germline, CDR1 is SGHDT and CDR2 YYEEEE. The CDR3 length is 18 residues.